This T cell receptor (beta chain) was identified during a study of shared clonotypes between healthy human individuals. Notes on the study in general: Sorted-subset sequencing, rarefaction showed, was incomplete despite large depth.

Regarding this clone: The antigen is unknown.

The J segment lost 4 bases and the V segment lost 3 bases, leaving 10 bases of the junction unmatched. The CDR3 has 18 residues. CDR1 is SNHLY, CDR2 FYNNEI, per germline. Genomic DNA from each subset was divided evenly over several immunoSEQ plates. Sequencing used immunoSEQ multiplex PCR; TCRdb keeps in-frame clones, though not all of them. The sample lists over 2 million clones; around 92% were seen once. The V and J genes are TRBV2 and TRBJ2-5; TRBD2 matches at 14 bases. This receptor was identified in a man between 18 and 29 years old in good health. Some clones in this sample may be carry-over from other donors' samples. Sample: naive CD4+ T cells from PBMCs. Subset indicated: CD45RA+ positively selected. The CDR3 region has the DNA TGTGCCAGCAGTGACACGGGACTAGCGGGAGCTGGGGGAGAGACCCAGTACTTC. Translating gives CASSDTGLAGAGGETQYF.